A selection of T cell receptor beta chains follows, all from one sample in a study of OX40 agonist ivuxolimab in advanced cancers. Generated by immunoSEQ multiplex PCR, the TCRdb table keeps only in-frame clones and is missing some. The sample carries roughly 80,000 clones, 65% to 90% recorded once. Specimen: CD4+ or CD8+ T cells sorted from blood, collected in a trial of the OX40 agonist ivuxolimab. These receptors were collected from an adult with an advanced solid tumor such as melanoma, head and neck, liver or kidney cancer. CDR3s include the opening cysteine and the closing phenylalanine or tryptophan. A D gene is named only where the DNA matches it firmly. The size field is filled for only some rows; it gives once, few, many or a size class.

>TRBJ1-1|-|TRBV5-1|-
TGCGCCAGCAGCTCCCCGGGGACTGAAGCTTTCTTT
CASSSPGTEAFF
>TRBJ2-1|-|TRBV19|TRBD1
TGTGCCACAAGGGACAGGCCTGGCGATGAGCAGTTCTTC
CATRDRPGDEQFF
>TRBJ2-5|-|TRBV4-1|-
TGCGCCAGCAGCCAAGAAGCTGCGACGGGGCGGGAGACCCAGTACTTC
CASSQEAATGRETQYF
>TRBJ2-5|-|TRBV7-3|-
TGTGCCAGCAGCACCGGGGCAGGGGAGACCCAGTACTTC
CASSTGAGETQYF
>TRBJ2-3|-|TRBV7-2|TRBD2
TGTGCCAGCAGCCCCCAGGTGAGCGGGGGAACGGATACGCAGTATTTT
CASSPQVSGGTDTQYF
>TRBJ2-5|-|TRBV4-3|TRBD1
TGCGCCAGCAGCCAAGACCACAGGGGGGACCCCCAAGAGACCCAGTACTTC
CASSQDHRGDPQETQYF
>TRBJ2-5|-|TRBV30|TRBD2
TGTGCCTGGAGTGTACATGGGGGGGTTGGGGAGACCCAGTACTTC
CAWSVHGGVGETQYF
>TRBJ2-3|-|TRBV6-1|TRBD2
TGTGCCAGCAGTGAATGGGGCGGGACTAGTTCCGCAGATACGCAGTATTTT
CASSEWGGTSSADTQYF
>TRBJ2-2|-|TRBV6-1|TRBD2
TGTGCCAGCAGAAGGCGGGGGGAAACCGGGGAGCTGTTTTTT
CASRRRGETGELFF
>TRBJ2-5|-|TRBV7-9|TRBD2
TGTGCCAGCACCTACGGGGGGGGTTTTCAGGAAGAGACCCAGTACTTC
CASTYGGGFQEETQYF
>TRBJ1-5|-|TRBV6-1|TRBD1
TGTGCCGCACAGGGGCAGAGGAGCAATCAGCCCCAGCATTTT
CAAQGQRSNQPQHF
>TRBJ2-6|once|TRBV2|-
TGTGCCAGCACTGGTGCGGGGGCAGGCTCTGGGGCCAACGTCCTGACTTTC
CASTGAGAGSGANVLTF
>TRBJ1-1|-|TRBV7-8|-
TGTGCCAGCAGCTTAGAACCACGATACACTGAAGCTTTCTTT
CASSLEPRYTEAFF
>TRBJ1-3|once|TRBV6-6|-
TGTGCCAGCAGTTACACGATGGACACCATATATTTT
CASSYTMDTIYF
>TRBJ1-6|-|TRBV30|TRBD1
TGTGCCTGGAGTATTACCGGGACAGGAACTTTCCCCCTCCACTTT
CAWSITGTGTFPLHF
>TRBJ2-3|-|TRBV27|-
TGTGCCAGCAGTTCTCTCTTTAGAGGCAGAATCAGCACAGATACGCAGTATTTT
CASSSLFRGRISTDTQYF
>TRBJ2-2|-|TRBV7-3|-
TGTGCCAGCAGCCAGGCTCGCAGCGGGGAGCTGTTTTTT
CASSQARSGELFF
>TRBJ1-3|-|TRBV7-2|-
TGTGCCAGCAGCTTGGGGGTCGGGGGACGTGGAAACACCATATATTTT
CASSLGVGGRGNTIYF
>TRBJ1-2|-|TRBV10-3|TRBD1
TGTGCCATCAGTGAGCTACCCAGGGGCGCAGGGGGTGGCTACACCTTC
CAISELPRGAGGGYTF